This T cell receptor beta chain derives from a study of blood T cells in healthy people across ages. A J-beta primer mix and a sample-barcoded 5' primer were used in a second PCR of roughly 7 to 12 cycles. TCRdb re-analysed the 5' RACE reads in MiXCR, keeping a single row per CDR3 protein. The sample shows about 1,800,000 distinct CDR3 sequences, 25% to 30% of them seen only once. The length of the CDR3 is 15 residues. With 5 bases clipped from V and 2 bases from J, the junction kept 5 bases outside the gene matches. Sequencing was done on a sample of blood. The TCR comes from a woman in her 30s in good health. V usage is TRBV12-3 or TRBV12-4 and J usage is TRBJ2-2; 7 bases are shared with TRBD2. CDR3 DNA: TGTGCCAGCAGTGCTGCGGGGGTAAACACCGGGGAGCTGTTTTTT. It translates to CASSAAGVNTGELFF.